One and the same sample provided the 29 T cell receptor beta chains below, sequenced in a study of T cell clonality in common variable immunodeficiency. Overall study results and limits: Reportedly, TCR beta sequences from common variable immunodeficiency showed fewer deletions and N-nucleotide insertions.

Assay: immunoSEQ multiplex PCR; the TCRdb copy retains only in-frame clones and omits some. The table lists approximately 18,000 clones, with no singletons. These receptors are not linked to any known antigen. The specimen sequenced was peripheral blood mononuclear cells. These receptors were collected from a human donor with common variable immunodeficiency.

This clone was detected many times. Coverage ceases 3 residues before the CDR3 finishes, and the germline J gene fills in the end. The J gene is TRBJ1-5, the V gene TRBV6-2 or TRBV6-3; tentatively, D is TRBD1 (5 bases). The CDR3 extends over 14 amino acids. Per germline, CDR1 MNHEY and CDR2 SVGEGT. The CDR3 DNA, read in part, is TGTGCCAGCAGTCTTGGACACCCCCGGATTCCC. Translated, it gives CASSLGHPRIP. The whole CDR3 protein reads CASSLGHPRIPQHF.

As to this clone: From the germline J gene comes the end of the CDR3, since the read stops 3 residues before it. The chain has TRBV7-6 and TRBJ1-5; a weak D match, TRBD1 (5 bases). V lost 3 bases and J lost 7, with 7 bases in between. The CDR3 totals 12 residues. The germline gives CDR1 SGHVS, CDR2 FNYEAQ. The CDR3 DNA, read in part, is TGTGCCAGCAGCTTGGGGGGGCAGCCC. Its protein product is CASSLGGQP. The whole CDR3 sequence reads CASSLGGQPQHF.

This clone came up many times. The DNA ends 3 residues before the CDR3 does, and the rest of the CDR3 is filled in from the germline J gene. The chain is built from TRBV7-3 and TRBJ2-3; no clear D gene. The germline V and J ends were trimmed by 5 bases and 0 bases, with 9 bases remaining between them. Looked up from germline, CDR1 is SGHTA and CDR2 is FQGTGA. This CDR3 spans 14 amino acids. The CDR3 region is CASSPASSTDTQYF. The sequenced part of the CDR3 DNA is TGTGCCAGCAGCCCAGCGTCTAGCACAGATACG.

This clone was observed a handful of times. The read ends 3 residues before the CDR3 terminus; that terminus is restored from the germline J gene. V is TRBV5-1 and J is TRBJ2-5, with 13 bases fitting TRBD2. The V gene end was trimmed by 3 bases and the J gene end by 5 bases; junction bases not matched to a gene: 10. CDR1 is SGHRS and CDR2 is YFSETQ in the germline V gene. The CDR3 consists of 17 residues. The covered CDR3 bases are TGCGCCAGCAGCTGGGGGACTAGCGGGGTCTTGACGGAGACC. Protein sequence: CASSWGTSGVLTET. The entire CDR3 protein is CASSWGTSGVLTETQYF. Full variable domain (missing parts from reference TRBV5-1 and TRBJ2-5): KAGVTQTPRYLIKTRGQQVTLSCSPISGHRSVSWYQQTPGQGLQFLFEYFSETQRNKGNFPGRFSGRQFSNSRSEMNVSTLELGDSALYLCASSWGTSGVLTETQYFGPGTRLLVL.

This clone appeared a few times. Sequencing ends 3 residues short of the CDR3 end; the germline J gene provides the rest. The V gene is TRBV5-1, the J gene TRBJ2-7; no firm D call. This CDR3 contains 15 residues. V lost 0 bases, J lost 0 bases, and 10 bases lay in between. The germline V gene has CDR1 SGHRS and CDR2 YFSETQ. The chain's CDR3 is CASSLGTASSYEQYF. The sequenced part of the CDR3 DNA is TGCGCCAGCAGCTTGGGTACAGCAAGCTCCTACGAG. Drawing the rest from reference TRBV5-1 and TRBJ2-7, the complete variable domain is KAGVTQTPRYLIKTRGQQVTLSCSPISGHRSVSWYQQTPGQGLQFLFEYFSETQRNKGNFPGRFSGRQFSNSRSEMNVSTLELGDSALYLCASSLGTASSYEQYFGPGTRLTVT.

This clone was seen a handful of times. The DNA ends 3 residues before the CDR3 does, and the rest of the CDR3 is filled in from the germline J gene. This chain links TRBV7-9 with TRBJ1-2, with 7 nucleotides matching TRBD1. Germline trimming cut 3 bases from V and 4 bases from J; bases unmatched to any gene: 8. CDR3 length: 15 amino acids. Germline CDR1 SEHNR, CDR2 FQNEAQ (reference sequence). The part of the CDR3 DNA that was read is TGTGCCAGCAGCTTCTATTCGACAGGGTCCTATGGC. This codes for CASSFYSTGSYG. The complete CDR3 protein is CASSFYSTGSYGYTF.

The DNA read from the CDR3 is TGTGCCAGCAGAACGACTAGCCTGAACACCGGGGAG. It translates to CASRTTSLNTGE. The full-length CDR3 reads as CASRTTSLNTGELFF. The genes are TRBV6-2 or TRBV6-3 and TRBJ2-2, with 7 bases fitting TRBD2. The read terminates 3 residues before the CDR3 end, so the remaining end is supplied by the germline J gene. V lost 6 bases, J lost 1 base, and 5 bases stayed unmatched. Germline V lookup: CDR1 MNHEY, CDR2 SVGEGT. This CDR3 is built from 15 residues.

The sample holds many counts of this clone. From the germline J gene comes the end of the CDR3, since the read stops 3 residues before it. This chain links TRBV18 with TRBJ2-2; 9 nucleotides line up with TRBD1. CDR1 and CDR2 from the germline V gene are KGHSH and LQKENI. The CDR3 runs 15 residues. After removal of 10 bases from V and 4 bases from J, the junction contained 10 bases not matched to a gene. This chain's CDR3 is CATLQGARSTGELFF. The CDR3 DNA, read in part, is TGTGCCACCTTACAGGGGGCACGGAGCACCGGGGAG.

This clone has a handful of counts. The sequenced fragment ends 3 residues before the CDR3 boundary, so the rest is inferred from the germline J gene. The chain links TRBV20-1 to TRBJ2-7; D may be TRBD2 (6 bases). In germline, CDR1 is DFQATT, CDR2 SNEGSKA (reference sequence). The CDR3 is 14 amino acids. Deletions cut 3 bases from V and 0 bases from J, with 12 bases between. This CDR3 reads CSASRASDSYEQYF. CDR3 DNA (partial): TGCAGTGCTAGTCGCGCTAGCGACTCCTACGAG.

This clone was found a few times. The CDR3 region is CASSPPLAGADTQYF. The part of the CDR3 DNA that was read is TGTGCCAGCTCACCACCCCTAGCGGGAGCAGATACG. The chain employs TRBV18 and TRBJ2-3, with 10 bases lining up with TRBD2. The CDR3 end falls 3 residues outside the read, so it is completed with the germline J gene. The J segment lost 4 bases and the V segment lost 0 bases, leaving 1 base of the junction unmatched. Germline CDR1 KGHSH, CDR2 LQKENI. This CDR3 contains 15 residues.

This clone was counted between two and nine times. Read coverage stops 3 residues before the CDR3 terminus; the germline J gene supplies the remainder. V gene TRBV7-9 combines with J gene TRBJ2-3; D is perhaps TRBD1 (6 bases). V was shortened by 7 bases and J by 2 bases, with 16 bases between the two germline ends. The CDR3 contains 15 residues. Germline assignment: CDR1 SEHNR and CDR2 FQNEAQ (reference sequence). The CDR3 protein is CASISAQGFTDTQYF. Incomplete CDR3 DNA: TGTGCCAGCATCTCCGCACAGGGCTTCACAGATACG.

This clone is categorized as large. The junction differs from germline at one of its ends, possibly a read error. CDR3 DNA (partial): TGCGCCAGCAGCCACGGTGCAGGGCGCGACTATGGC. Translated, it gives CASSHGAGRDYG. The full-length CDR3 reads as CASSHGAGRDYGYTF. J is TRBJ1-2 and V is TRBV4-2; possible D gene TRBD1, 5 bases. The missing CDR3 end, 3 residues past where the read stops, is filled in from the germline J gene. This CDR3 contains 15 residues. Germline assignment: CDR1 LGHNA and CDR2 YNFKEQ.

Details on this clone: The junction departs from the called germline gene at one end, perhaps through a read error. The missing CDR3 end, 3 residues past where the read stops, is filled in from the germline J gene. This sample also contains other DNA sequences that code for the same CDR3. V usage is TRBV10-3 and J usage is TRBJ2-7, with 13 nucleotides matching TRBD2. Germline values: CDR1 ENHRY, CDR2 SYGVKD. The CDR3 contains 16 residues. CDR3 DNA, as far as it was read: TGTGCTATCAGTGAGTCGATAGGACTAGCGGGAGACGAG. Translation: CAISESIGLAGDE. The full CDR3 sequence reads CAISESIGLAGDEQYF.

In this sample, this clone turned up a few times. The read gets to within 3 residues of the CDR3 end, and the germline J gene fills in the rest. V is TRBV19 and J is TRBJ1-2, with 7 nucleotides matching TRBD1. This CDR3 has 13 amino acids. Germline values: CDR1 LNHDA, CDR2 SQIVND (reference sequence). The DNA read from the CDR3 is TGTGCCAGTAGTATATGGACAGGCGGCGGC. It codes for CASSIWTGGG. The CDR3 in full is CASSIWTGGGYTF.

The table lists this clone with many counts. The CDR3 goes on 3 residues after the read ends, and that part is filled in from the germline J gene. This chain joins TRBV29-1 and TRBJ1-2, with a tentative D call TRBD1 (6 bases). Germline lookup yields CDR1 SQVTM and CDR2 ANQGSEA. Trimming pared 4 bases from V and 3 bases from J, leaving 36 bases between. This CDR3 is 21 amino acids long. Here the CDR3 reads CSVVSPIPTGTREWQDYGYTF. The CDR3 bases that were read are TGCAGCGTTGTGTCCCCCATACCGACCGGGACAAGGGAGTGGCAGGACTATGGC.

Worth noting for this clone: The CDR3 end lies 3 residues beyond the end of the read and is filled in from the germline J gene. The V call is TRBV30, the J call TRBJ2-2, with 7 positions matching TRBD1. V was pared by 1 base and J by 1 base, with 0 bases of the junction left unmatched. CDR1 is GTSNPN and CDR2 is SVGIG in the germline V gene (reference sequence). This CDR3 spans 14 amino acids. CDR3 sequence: CAWSGTGNTGELFF. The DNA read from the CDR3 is TGTGCCTGGAGTGGGACAGGGAACACCGGGGAG.

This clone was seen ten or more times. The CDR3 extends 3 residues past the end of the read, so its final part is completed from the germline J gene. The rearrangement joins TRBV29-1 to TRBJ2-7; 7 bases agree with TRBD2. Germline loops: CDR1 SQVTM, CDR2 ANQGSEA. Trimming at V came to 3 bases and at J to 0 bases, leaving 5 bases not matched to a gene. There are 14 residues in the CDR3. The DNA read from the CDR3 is TGCAGCGTTGAGGGCGGGGGAACCTCCTACGAG. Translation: CSVEGGGTSYE. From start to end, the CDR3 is CSVEGGGTSYEQYF.

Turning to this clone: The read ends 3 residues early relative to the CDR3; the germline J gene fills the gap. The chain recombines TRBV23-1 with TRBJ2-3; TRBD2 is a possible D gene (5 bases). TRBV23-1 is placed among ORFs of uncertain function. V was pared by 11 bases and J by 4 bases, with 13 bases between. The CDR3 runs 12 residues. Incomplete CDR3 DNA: TGCGCCCACATGCTAGCTTCAGATACG. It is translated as CAHMLASDT. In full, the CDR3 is CAHMLASDTQYF.

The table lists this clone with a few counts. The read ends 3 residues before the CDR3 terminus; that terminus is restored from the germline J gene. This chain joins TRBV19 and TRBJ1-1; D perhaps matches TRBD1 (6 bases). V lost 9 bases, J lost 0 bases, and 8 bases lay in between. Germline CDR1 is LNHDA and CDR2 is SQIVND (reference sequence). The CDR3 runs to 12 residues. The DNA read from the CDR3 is TGTGCCAGCAGACAGGTGAACACTGAA. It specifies CASRQVNTE. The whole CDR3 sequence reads CASRQVNTEAFF.

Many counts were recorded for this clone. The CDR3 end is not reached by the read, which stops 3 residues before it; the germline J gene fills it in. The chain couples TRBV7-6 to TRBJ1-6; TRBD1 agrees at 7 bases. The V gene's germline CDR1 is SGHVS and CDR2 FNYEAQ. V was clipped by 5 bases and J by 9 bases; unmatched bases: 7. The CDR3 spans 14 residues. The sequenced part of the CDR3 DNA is TGTGCCAGCAGCCAACAGGGGTGGGGTTCACCC. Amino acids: CASSQQGWGSP. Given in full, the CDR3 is CASSQQGWGSPLHF.

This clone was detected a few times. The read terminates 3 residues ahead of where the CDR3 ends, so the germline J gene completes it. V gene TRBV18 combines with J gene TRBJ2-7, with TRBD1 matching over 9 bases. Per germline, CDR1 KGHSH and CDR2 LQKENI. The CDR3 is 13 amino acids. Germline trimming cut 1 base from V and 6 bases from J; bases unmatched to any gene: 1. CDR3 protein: CASSPLDRGEQYF. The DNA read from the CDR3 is TGTGCCAGCTCACCACTGGACAGGGGCGAG.

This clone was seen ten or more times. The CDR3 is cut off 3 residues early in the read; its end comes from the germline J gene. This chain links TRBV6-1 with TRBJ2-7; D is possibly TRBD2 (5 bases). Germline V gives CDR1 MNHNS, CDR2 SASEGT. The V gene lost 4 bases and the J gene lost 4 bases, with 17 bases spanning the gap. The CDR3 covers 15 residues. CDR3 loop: CASSVGGSQAYEQYF. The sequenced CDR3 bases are TGTGCCAGCAGTGTAGGAGGATCTCAGGCTTACGAG.

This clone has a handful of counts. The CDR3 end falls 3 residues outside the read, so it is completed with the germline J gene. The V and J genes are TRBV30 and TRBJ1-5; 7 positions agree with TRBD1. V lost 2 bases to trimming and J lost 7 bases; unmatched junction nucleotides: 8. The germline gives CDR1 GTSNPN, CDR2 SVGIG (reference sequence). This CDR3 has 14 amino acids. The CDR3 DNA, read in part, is TGTGCCTGGAGTTTACAGGGGCTGGGGCAGCCC. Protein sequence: CAWSLQGLGQP. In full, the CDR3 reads CAWSLQGLGQPQHF.

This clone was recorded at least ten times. CDR3 DNA (partial): TGTGCCAGTAGTATAAGTTTTTGGGCTGACGGTGAA. Translation gives CASSISFWADGE. The CDR3 as a whole reads CASSISFWADGEAFF. J is TRBJ1-1 and V is TRBV19; D is ambiguous. The CDR3 end is not reached by the read, which stops 3 residues before it; the germline J gene fills it in. V was clipped by 2 bases and J by 7 bases, with 17 bases between them. The germline V gene has CDR1 LNHDA and CDR2 SQIVND (reference sequence). The CDR3 covers 15 residues.

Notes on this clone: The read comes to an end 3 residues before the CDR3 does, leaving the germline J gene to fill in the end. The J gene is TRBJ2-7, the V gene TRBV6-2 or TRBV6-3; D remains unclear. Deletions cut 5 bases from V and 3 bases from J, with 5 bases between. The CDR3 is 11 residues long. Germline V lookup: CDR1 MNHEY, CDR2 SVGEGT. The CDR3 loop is CASSTLYEQYF. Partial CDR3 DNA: TGTGCCAGCAGTACTCTCTACGAG.

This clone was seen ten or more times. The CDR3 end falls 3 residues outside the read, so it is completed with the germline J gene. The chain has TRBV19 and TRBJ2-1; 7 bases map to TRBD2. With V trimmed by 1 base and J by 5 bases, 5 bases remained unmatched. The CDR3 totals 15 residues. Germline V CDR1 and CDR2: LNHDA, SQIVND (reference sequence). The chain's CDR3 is CASSIVAGANNEQFF. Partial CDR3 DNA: TGTGCCAGTAGTATAGTTGCGGGAGCCAACAATGAG. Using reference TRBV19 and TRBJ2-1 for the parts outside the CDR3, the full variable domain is DGGITQSPKYLFRKEGQNVTLSCEQNLNHDAMYWYRQDPGQGLRLIYYSQIVNDFQKGDIAEGYSVSREKKESFPLTVTSAQKNPTAFYLCASSIVAGANNEQFFGPGTRLTVL.

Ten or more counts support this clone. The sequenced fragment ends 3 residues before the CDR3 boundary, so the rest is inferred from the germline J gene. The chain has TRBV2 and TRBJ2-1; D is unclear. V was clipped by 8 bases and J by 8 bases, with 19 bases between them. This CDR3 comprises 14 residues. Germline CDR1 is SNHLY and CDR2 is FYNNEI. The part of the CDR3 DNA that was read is TGTGCCAGCCGAAAGGGTATAGGGTTGGATGAG. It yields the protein CASRKGIGLDE. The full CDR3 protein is CASRKGIGLDEQFF.

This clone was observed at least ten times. The CDR3 here is CASSAPGGAPDTQYF. The CDR3 bases that were read are TGTGCCAGTAGTGCCCCAGGGGGCGCGCCAGATACG. The gene calls are TRBV19 and TRBJ2-3, with 8 bases matching TRBD1. Sequencing ends 3 residues short of the CDR3 end; the germline J gene provides the rest. With V trimmed by 5 bases and J by 4 bases, 8 bases remained unmatched. Germline values: CDR1 LNHDA, CDR2 SQIVND (reference sequence). This CDR3 region has 15 residues.

The sequenced CDR3 bases are TGCAGTGCTTATATTCCCGGGGGGGCGAAAGAGACC. Translation gives CSAYIPGGAKET. The CDR3 as a whole reads CSAYIPGGAKETQYF. The chain joins TRBV20-1 to TRBJ2-5, with 8 bases matching TRBD2. The sequenced fragment ends 3 residues before the CDR3 boundary, so the rest is inferred from the germline J gene. V gave up 5 bases and J gave up 3 bases; unmatched junction bases: 11. The germline V gene has CDR1 DFQATT and CDR2 SNEGSKA (reference sequence). The CDR3 consists of 15 residues.